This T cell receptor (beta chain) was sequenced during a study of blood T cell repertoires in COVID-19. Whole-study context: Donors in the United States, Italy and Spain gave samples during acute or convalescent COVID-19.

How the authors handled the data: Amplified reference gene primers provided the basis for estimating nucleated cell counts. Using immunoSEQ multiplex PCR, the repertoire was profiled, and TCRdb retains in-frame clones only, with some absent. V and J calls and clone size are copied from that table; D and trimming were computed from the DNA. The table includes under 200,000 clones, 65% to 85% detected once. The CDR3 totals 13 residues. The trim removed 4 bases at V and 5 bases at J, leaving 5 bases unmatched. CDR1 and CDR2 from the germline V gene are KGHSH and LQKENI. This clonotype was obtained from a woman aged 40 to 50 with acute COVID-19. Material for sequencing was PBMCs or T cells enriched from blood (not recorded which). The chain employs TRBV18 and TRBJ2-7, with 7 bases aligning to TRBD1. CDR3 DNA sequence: TGTGCCAGCTCACGAAACCAGGGGGACGAGCAGTACTTC. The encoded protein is CASSRNQGDEQYF.